Listed below are T cell receptor beta chains from one sample, sequenced in a study of T-cell reconstitution after alpha-beta-depleted transplantation in children. TCRdb re-derived calls from the PCR reads in MiXCR, one entry per CDR3 protein. This table has about 110,000 distinct CDR3 sequences, about 9.4% appearing once. The sequencing here drew on PBMCs from the stem cell graft donor, taken from the stem cell graft. These TCRs come from a human donor who donated a stem cell graft to a child with acute lymphoblastic leukemia. CDR3s include the opening cysteine and the closing phenylalanine or tryptophan. Fields, in order: V gene, J gene, D gene, clone size, CDR3 DNA, CDR3 protein. D genes are given only for firm matches. Size is omitted from some rows. Given values are once, few, many or a class for expanded clones.

TRBV6-5	TRBJ2-7	-	many	TGTGCCAGCAGTTACCGGGTTGGAGGGTCGGGAGAGCAGTACTTC	CASSYRVGGSGEQYF
TRBV5-5	TRBJ2-1	-	few	TGTGCCAGCAGCTTGGCAGGGATCACCTACAATGAGCAGTTCTTC	CASSLAGITYNEQFF
TRBV20-1	TRBJ2-3	TRBD2	many	TGCAGTGCTAGAGGGACTAGCGGGAGGGCCCTCCTACTCGATACGCAGTATTTT	CSARGTSGRALLLDTQYF
TRBV19	TRBJ1-5	-	many	TGTGCCAGTAGTATACCGAGTCTCAATCAGCCCCAGCATTTT	CASSIPSLNQPQHF
TRBV12-3/TRBV12-4	TRBJ2-1	-	many	TGTGCCAGCAGTTTAGCGGTCACCTACAATGAGCAGTTCTTC	CASSLAVTYNEQFF
TRBV4-3	TRBJ2-1	TRBD2	-	TGCGCCAGCAGCCAAGCACTAGCGGGAGGTGAGGGCAATGAGCAGTTCTTC	CASSQALAGGEGNEQFF
TRBV4-2	TRBJ2-3	TRBD2	many	TGTGCCAGCAGCCGGGGGGGTCCAGATACGCAGTATTTT	CASSRGGPDTQYF
TRBV12-3/TRBV12-4	TRBJ1-1	-	many	TGTGCCAGCAGTTTGTCGGGTCTCGTTAAAGCTTTCTTT	CASSLSGLVKAFF
TRBV6-1	TRBJ1-1	-	many	TGTGCCAGCAGTGAAAGGTCAGGAGAAGCTTTCTTT	CASSERSGEAFF
TRBV6-1	TRBJ2-7	TRBD1	many	TGTGCCAGCAGTGCGGGACAGGGGAACGGGGAGCAGTACTTC	CASSAGQGNGEQYF
TRBV18	TRBJ2-5	-	once	TGTGCCAGCTCACCGGACGCCCCTCACAGAGAGACCCAGTACTTC	CASSPDAPHRETQYF
TRBV7-8	TRBJ2-2	TRBD1	many	TGTGCCAGCAGCCCACGCAGGGGGCGGTCCGAGGAGCTGTTTTTT	CASSPRRGRSEELFF
TRBV20-1	TRBJ1-1	-	many	TGCAGTGCTTGGTACCTGTCCAACACTGAAGCTTTCTTT	CSAWYLSNTEAFF
TRBV5-5	TRBJ2-2	-	many	TGTGCCAGCAGCCCCTTGGGGGACCTCACCGGGGAGCTGTTTTTT	CASSPLGDLTGELFF
TRBV6-2/TRBV6-3	TRBJ2-1	TRBD1	many	TGTGCCAGCAGTCCAGGGGACAGGGTGATAAATCTCAATGAGCAGTTCTTC	CASSPGDRVINLNEQFF
TRBV12-3/TRBV12-4	TRBJ2-7	TRBD1	many	TGTGCCAGCAGTGGCACCGGGACAGGGGTCCTCGAGCAGTACTTC	CASSGTGTGVLEQYF
TRBV25-1	TRBJ2-7	TRBD2	many	TGTGCCAGCAGTAAGACTAGCGGGAGACGGGAGCAGTACTTC	CASSKTSGRREQYF
TRBV5-1	TRBJ2-3	TRBD2	many	TGCGCCAGCAGCTTGGAGGCTAGCGGGGCCACAGATACGCAGTATTTT	CASSLEASGATDTQYF
TRBV21-1	TRBJ1-1	-	many	TGTGCCAGCAGCAATTCGAGGAACCTTGAAGCTTTCTTT	CASSNSRNLEAFF
TRBV7-6	TRBJ1-1	-	many	TGTGCCAGCAGCTTTCAGCGGGAATTCGGCACTGAAGCTTTCTTT	CASSFQREFGTEAFF
TRBV12-3/TRBV12-4	TRBJ2-7	-	many	TGTGCCAGCAGCCGGACCCTTAAACCTCGAGGCTCCTACGAGCAGTACTTC	CASSRTLKPRGSYEQYF
TRBV20-1	TRBJ1-4	TRBD1	many	TGCAGTGCTAGACTGGGACAGGCAATTGAAAAACTGTTTTTT	CSARLGQAIEKLFF
TRBV5-1	TRBJ1-1	TRBD1	many	TGCGCCAGCAGCACCGGACAGGGCGCGACTGAAGCTTTCTTT	CASSTGQGATEAFF
TRBV19	TRBJ2-7	TRBD1	-	TGTGCCAGTAGTGCCGGACAGGGGGTCGAGCAGTACTTC	CASSAGQGVEQYF
TRBV7-2	TRBJ2-2	TRBD2	many	TGTGCCAGCAGCTTAGCTCGGACTAGCGGGGGGACGAACACCGGGGAGCTGTTTTTT	CASSLARTSGGTNTGELFF
TRBV4-3	TRBJ1-2	-	-	TGCGCCAGCAGCCAGGCCCTTCGGACAGCGACTAATTGGCGTGGCTACACCTTC	CASSQALRTATNWRGYTF
TRBV4-1	TRBJ1-6	-	-	TGCGCCAGCAGCCCCAGCAAGGATTCACCCCTCCACTTT	CASSPSKDSPLHF
TRBV12-3/TRBV12-4	TRBJ2-1	-	-	TGTGCCAGCTCCCGCATGGGGCCCGACCTGGGTTTCGCGTCCAATGAGCAGTTCTTC	CASSRMGPDLGFASNEQFF
TRBV12-3/TRBV12-4	TRBJ1-3	TRBD1	many	TGTGCCAGCAGTCCTGACAGGGTAGGGATCGCCGGAAACACCATATATTTT	CASSPDRVGIAGNTIYF